These 31 T cell receptor beta chains originate from one sample sequenced in a study of Tregs in tolerant kidney transplant recipients. Clones were read by immunoSEQ multiplex PCR, and TCRdb kept only the in-frame ones, dropping some. The sample has under 300,000 clones, approximately 84% seen once. The sequencing sample was made of CD4+ T cells from blood. These receptors originate from a human donor in good health.

The V call is TRBV2, the J call TRBJ2-5, with 12 bases matching TRBD2. CDR1 is SNHLY, CDR2 FYNNEI, per germline. The CDR3 runs 14 residues. V lost 4 bases, J lost 5 bases, and 2 bases stayed unmatched. CDR3 region: CASSVGTSGETQYF. The CDR3 nucleotides read TGTGCCAGCAGTGTCGGGACTAGCGGGGAGACCCAGTACTTC.

This chain joins TRBV5-1 and TRBJ2-1; D might be TRBD1 (5 bases). V lost 0 bases and J 4 bases, leaving 14 bases between the germline ends. Germline V gene data show CDR1 as SGHRS and CDR2 as YFSETQ. The CDR3 is made up of 16 amino acids. CDR3 sequence (DNA): TGCGCCAGCAGCTTGGCCCGTTACCCAGGGTACAATGAGCAGTTCTTC. This gives the protein CASSLARYPGYNEQFF.

CDR3 DNA sequence: TGTGCCAGCATCATCGGACTAGCGGCAGATACGCAGTATTTT. This gives the protein CASIIGLAADTQYF. The chain uses TRBV2 and TRBJ2-3; 10 nucleotides match TRBD2. Looked up from germline, CDR1 is SNHLY and CDR2 is FYNNEI. The CDR3 totals 14 residues. V shed 7 bases, J shed 4 bases, and the junction held 5 bases outside the gene matches.

This chain joins TRBV7-6 and TRBJ2-7; 9 bases agree with TRBD1. The V gene end was trimmed by 5 bases and the J gene end by 1 base; junction bases not matched to a gene: 9. This CDR3 spans 16 amino acids. Germline V lookup: CDR1 SGHVS, CDR2 FNYEAQ. The CDR3 protein is CASSLLTGTGSYEQYF. DNA for the CDR3: TGTGCCAGCAGCCTACTGACCGGGACAGGGTCCTACGAGCAGTACTTC.

V and J are TRBV5-1 and TRBJ2-1, with D perhaps TRBD2 (6 bases). This CDR3 is 13 amino acids long. Trimming removed 5 bases at V and 8 bases at J, with 14 bases between. Looked up from germline, CDR1 is SGHRS and CDR2 is YFSETQ. DNA of the CDR3: TGCGCCAGCAGTTCGGACCCGGGGGATGAGCAGTTCTTC. Translation gives CASSSDPGDEQFF.

This chain joins TRBV6-5 and TRBJ2-7, with D perhaps matching TRBD1 (6 bases). This CDR3 has 14 amino acids. Germline lookup yields CDR1 MNHEY and CDR2 SVGAGI. V gave up 0 bases and J gave up 5 bases, with 11 bases separating them. The CDR3 coding sequence is TGTGCCAGCAGTTACTCAGCAGGGGTCCACGAGCAGTACTTC. It encodes CASSYSAGVHEQYF.

The genes are TRBV5-5 and TRBJ1-2; D unresolved. Looked up from germline, CDR1 is SGHKS and CDR2 is YYEKEE (reference sequence). The CDR3 runs to 15 residues. The ends were cut back, 0 bases at V and 2 bases at J, with 11 bases in the middle. The CDR3 here is CASSLVMEVNYGYTF. Written as DNA, the CDR3 is TGTGCCAGCAGCTTGGTGATGGAGGTGAACTATGGCTACACCTTC.

The chain has TRBV21-1 and TRBJ2-1; TRBD2, as called in the table, went unchecked against the DNA. TRBV21-1 is a listed pseudogene. The CDR3 has 22 amino acids. Here the CDR3 reads CASSRRKKPGLAGGCWDNEQFF. CDR3 DNA: TGTGCCAGCAGCAGACGAAAAAAGCCGGGACTAGCGGGAGGGTGTTGGGACAATGAGCAGTTCTTC.

The V and J genes are TRBV5-1 and TRBJ1-2; the D is unclear. Germline CDR1 reads SGHRS; CDR2 reads YFSETQ. V lost 4 bases and J lost 4, with 5 bases in between. The CDR3 sequence is 11 residues long. Here the CDR3 reads CASSDGYGYTF. In DNA, the CDR3 is TGCGCCAGCAGCGACGGCTATGGCTACACCTTC.

The chain carries TRBV5-1 and TRBJ1-5, with no clear D. This CDR3 is built from 15 residues. The germline V gene encodes CDR1 SGHRS and CDR2 YFSETQ. V lost 0 bases and J lost 1, with 8 bases in between. The DNA for the CDR3 is TGCGCCAGCAGCTTGGACAGCGGAAGCAATCAGCCCCAGCATTTT. Its translation: CASSLDSGSNQPQHF.

This chain links TRBV7-2 with TRBJ2-1; 13 bases agree with TRBD2. V lost 3 bases to trimming and J lost 3 bases; unmatched junction nucleotides: 2. CDR1 and CDR2 from the germline V gene are SGHTA and FQGNSA. The CDR3 runs to 16 residues. CDR3 protein: CASSFWTSGGYNEQFF. The CDR3 DNA is TGTGCCAGCAGCTTTTGGACTAGCGGGGGCTACAATGAGCAGTTCTTC.

CDR3 in DNA: TGCGCCAGCAGTCACGACCGACAGGGGGAGAGGGGCTACACCTTC. It translates to CASSHDRQGERGYTF. J is TRBJ1-2 and V is TRBV23-1; 9 bases line up with TRBD1. TRBV23-1 is placed among ORFs of uncertain function. V shed 3 bases, J shed 8 bases, and the junction held 10 bases outside the gene matches. The CDR3 is made up of 15 amino acids.

The rearrangement uses TRBV5-1 and TRBJ1-4; perhaps TRBD1 as D (6 bases). Germline values: CDR1 SGHRS, CDR2 YFSETQ. Trimming removed 3 bases from V and 7 bases from J, with 19 bases in between. The CDR3 extends over 16 amino acids. The CDR3 bases are TGCGCCAGCAGCTGGTATGGGGGCGCGAATGGTGAAAAACTGTTTTTT. Translated, it gives CASSWYGGANGEKLFF.

With respect to this clone: The same CDR3 is also encoded by other DNA sequences in this sample. The chain combines TRBV6-5 with TRBJ1-2; D might be TRBD1 (6 bases). Germline V gene lookup returns CDR1 MNHEY and CDR2 SVGAGI. This CDR3 contains 14 residues. V shed 5 bases and J shed 4 bases, with 14 bases lying between them. The CDR3 DNA is TGTGCCAGCAGTGCCCAGACAGGTCTCTATGGCTACACCTTC. Translated: CASSAQTGLYGYTF.

This clone was counted a single time. The chain links TRBV10-1 to TRBJ2-1; 11 bases are a match to TRBD2. CDR1 and CDR2 (germline): WNHNN, SYGVQD (reference sequence). The CDR3 length is 16 residues. Trimming removed 2 bases from V and 9 bases from J; junction bases left unmatched: 9. This CDR3 is CASSETSGSQLGEQFF. CDR3 bases: TGCGCCAGCAGTGAGACTAGCGGGAGCCAACTGGGTGAGCAGTTCTTC.

The chain links TRBV5-6 to TRBJ1-1, with D possibly matching TRBD1 (6 bases). Germline V lookup: CDR1 SGHDT, CDR2 YYEEEE. V was shortened by 0 bases and J by 1 base, with 13 bases between the two germline ends. CDR3 length equals 16 residues. The DNA of the CDR3 is TGTGCCAGCAGCTTGGGCCCCCCAGGGGCGAACACTGAAGCTTTCTTT. It codes for CASSLGPPGANTEAFF.

The chain couples TRBV5-1 to TRBJ1-2; no clear D gene. Per germline, CDR1 SGHRS and CDR2 YFSETQ. CDR3 length: 14 amino acids. V shed 3 bases and J shed 0 bases, with 9 bases lying between them. The CDR3 reads CASSSPGANYGYTF. In DNA form, the CDR3 reads TGCGCCAGCAGCTCTCCCGGGGCTAACTATGGCTACACCTTC.

This chain joins TRBV19 and TRBJ1-5; TRBD1 might be the D (6 bases). Germline CDR1 is LNHDA and CDR2 is SQIVND (reference sequence). This CDR3 has 15 residues. With 4 bases removed from V and 2 bases from J, the gap between germline ends came to 12 bases. In nucleotides, the CDR3 is TGTGCCAGTAGTACCAACCGACAGGGCAATCAGCCCCAGCATTTT. Translated: CASSTNRQGNQPQHF.

The chain couples TRBV6-6 to TRBJ1-5; D gene ambiguous. The CDR3 extends over 14 amino acids. Deletions cut 4 bases from V and 7 bases from J, with 14 bases between. Germline loops: CDR1 MNHNY, CDR2 SVGAGI (reference sequence). CDR3: CASSSYGSGQPQHF. The CDR3 DNA reads as TGTGCCAGCAGTTCTTACGGTTCGGGGCAGCCCCAGCATTTT.

The V call is TRBV6-7, the J call TRBJ2-2, with D perhaps assigned TRBD1 or TRBD2 (5 bases each). TRBV6-7 qualifies as an ORF whose function is uncertain. The length of the CDR3 is 18 residues. The V end was cut by 0 bases, the J end by 6 bases, with 20 bases between. The CDR3 reads CASSYSGEFGKQAGELFF. The CDR3 coding sequence is TGTGCCAGCAGTTACTCGGGGGAGTTCGGAAAACAGGCCGGGGAGCTGTTTTTT.

Here the CDR3 DNA reads TGTGCCACCAGCAGAGATACCGCGAACACTGAAGCTTTCTTT. Its translation is CATSRDTANTEAFF. The chain combines TRBV15 with TRBJ1-1; D is unclear. Trimming cost V 0 bases and J 1 base, with 6 bases left between them. Germline V gene sequence: CDR1 LNHNV, CDR2 YYDKDF (reference sequence). The CDR3 extends over 14 amino acids.

This clone occurred once. The chain links TRBV5-1 to TRBJ2-1, with 10 bases aligning to TRBD1. After removal of 6 bases from V and 3 bases from J, the junction contained 6 bases not matched to a gene. Germline CDR1 reads SGHRS; CDR2 reads YFSETQ. The CDR3 has 15 amino acids. As DNA, the CDR3 is TGCGCCAGCACAGGACAGGGGGGCTACTACAATGAGCAGTTCTTC. Its protein product is CASTGQGGYYNEQFF.

The chain uses TRBV5-1 and TRBJ1-6; D is unresolved. V lost 0 bases to trimming and J lost 3 bases, with 10 bases between them. This CDR3 is 16 amino acids long. Germline loops: CDR1 SGHRS, CDR2 YFSETQ. CDR3 amino acids: CASSLVSAYYNSPLHF. CDR3 DNA sequence: TGCGCCAGCAGCTTGGTTTCGGCATACTATAATTCACCCCTCCACTTT.

V and J are TRBV4-2 and TRBJ2-7; TRBD2 aligns across 10 bases. CDR1 and CDR2 from the germline V gene are LGHNA and YNFKEQ. V shed 1 base and J 3 bases; nucleotides not matched to a gene: 3. The CDR3 is 15 amino acids. In nucleotides, the CDR3 is TGTGCCAGCAGCCAAGGGGTAGCGGGAGGCTACGAGCAGTACTTC. Protein sequence: CASSQGVAGGYEQYF.

The genes are TRBV9 and TRBJ2-6; D ambiguous. The CDR3 is 13 amino acids. Per germline, CDR1 SGDLS and CDR2 YYNGEE. V was trimmed by 4 bases and J by 0 bases, leaving 2 bases between them. Here the CDR3 DNA reads TGTGCCAGCAGCCGCTCTGGGGCCAACGTCCTGACTTTC. Its translation is CASSRSGANVLTF.

CDR3 protein: CASSSLAGARLLEQYF. The CDR3 DNA reads as TGTGCCAGCAGTTCCCTAGCGGGGGCCCGTCTACTCGAGCAGTACTTC. This chain uses TRBV27 with TRBJ2-7; TRBD2 agrees at 10 bases. CDR3 length equals 16 residues. V was pared by 4 bases and J by 6 bases, with 12 bases of the junction left unmatched. Germline lookup yields CDR1 MNHEY and CDR2 SMNVEV (reference sequence).

DNA of the CDR3: TGCGCCAGCAGCCTACACACAGATACGCAGTATTTT. This sequence encodes CASSLHTDTQYF. J is TRBJ2-3 and V is TRBV5-1, with no clear D. Germline values: CDR1 SGHRS, CDR2 YFSETQ. Deletions cut 4 bases from V and 2 bases from J, with 5 bases between. The CDR3 is made up of 12 amino acids.

The chain carries TRBV9 and TRBJ2-3; either TRBD1 or TRBD2 may fit D (5 bases each). The V gene's germline CDR1 is SGDLS and CDR2 YYNGEE. V dropped 3 bases and J dropped 0 bases, with 14 bases sitting between them. This CDR3 has 16 residues. The CDR3 protein is CASSALGRMSTDTQYF. The CDR3 DNA follows: TGTGCCAGCAGCGCCCTGGGACGGATGAGCACAGATACGCAGTATTTT.

The gene calls are TRBV2 and TRBJ1-2; no firm D call. V was shortened by 6 bases and J by 5 bases, with 10 bases between the two germline ends. From germline, CDR1 is SNHLY and CDR2 FYNNEI. The CDR3 runs to 12 residues. This chain's CDR3 is CASRDWQYGYTF. Here the CDR3 DNA reads TGTGCCAGCAGGGACTGGCAATATGGCTACACCTTC.

This chain uses TRBV10-3 with TRBJ2-7; TRBD2 might be the D (6 bases). V was pared by 7 bases and J by 6 bases, with 16 bases between. The CDR3 length is 13 residues. In germline, CDR1 is ENHRY, CDR2 SYGVKD. The CDR3 DNA reads TGTGCCATCATGGGACGGGCGGGGCGCGAGCAGTACTTC. This gives the protein CAIMGRAGREQYF.

This rearrangement joins TRBV5-8 to TRBJ2-5; D may be TRBD1 or TRBD2 (5 bases each). The germline V gene has CDR1 SGHTS and CDR2 YDEGEE. Trimming pared 4 bases from V and 1 base from J, leaving 14 bases between. The CDR3 is 15 amino acids. CDR3 protein: CASSQHGTGQETQYF. The DNA for the CDR3 is TGTGCCAGCAGCCAACACGGGACCGGCCAAGAGACCCAGTACTTC.